The 8 T cell receptor beta chains listed next were all sequenced from one sample in a study of CD8+ T cells in alopecia areata. RNA was extracted and reverse transcribed into cDNA as the sequencing template. Assay: immunoSEQ multiplex PCR; the TCRdb copy retains only in-frame clones and omits some. The sample lists approximately 180,000 clones, 64% occurring once. Indicated treatment: oral pan-JAK inhibitor, 5-10 mg twice daily. The sample consisted of CD4+ T cells sorted from blood, taken around week 50, from a patient treated with tofacitinib. Every receptor here comes from a human donor with alopecia areata.

This CDR3 is CASSLFGTGNSPLHF. CDR3 DNA sequence: TGTGCCAGCAGCTTATTCGGGACAGGGAATTCACCCCTCCACTTT. The chain combines TRBV11-2 with TRBJ1-6; 9 positions agree with TRBD1. CDR3 length: 15 residues. The germline gives CDR1 SGHAT, CDR2 FQNNGV. After removal of 2 bases from V and 7 bases from J, the junction contained 3 bases not matched to a gene.

The chain links TRBV29-1 to TRBJ2-6, with D perhaps TRBD1 or TRBD2 (5 bases each). CDR3 length: 13 residues. Trimming stripped 6 bases from V and 2 bases from J, with 8 bases between. The germline gives CDR1 SQVTM, CDR2 ANQGSEA. The CDR3: CSVGDTGANVLTF. In DNA form, the CDR3 reads TGCAGCGTGGGGGATACTGGGGCCAACGTCCTGACTTTC. Variable domain in full (rest from reference TRBV29-1 and TRBJ2-6): SAVISQKPSRDICQRGTSLTIQCQVDSQVTMMFWYRQQPGQSLTLIATANQGSEATYESGFVIDKFPISRPNLTFSTLTVSNMSPEDSSIYLCSVGDTGANVLTFGAGSRLTVL.

The chain employs TRBV29-1 and TRBJ2-7, with D hard to call. CDR3 size: 14 residues. Germline CDR1 reads SQVTM; CDR2 reads ANQGSEA. V was pared by 6 bases and J by 1 base, with 16 bases between. Here the CDR3 reads CSVSRTGSSYEQYF. CDR3 DNA: TGCAGCGTCTCTCGGACGGGCAGTTCCTACGAGCAGTACTTC.

A few counts support this clone. The rearrangement uses TRBV19 and TRBJ1-1, with D unresolved. This CDR3 is 13 amino acids long. V lost 2 bases and J lost 0, with 4 bases in between. The germline V gene has CDR1 LNHDA and CDR2 SQIVND (reference sequence). CDR3 coding DNA: TGTGCCAGTAGTATATCCTTGAACACTGAAGCTTTCTTT. It yields the protein CASSISLNTEAFF.

The chain recombines TRBV30 with TRBJ1-1; D gene uncertain. The ends were cut back, 3 bases at V and 4 bases at J, with 21 bases in the middle. In germline, CDR1 is GTSNPN, CDR2 SVGIG (reference sequence). The CDR3 loop spans 16 amino acids. The CDR3 DNA follows: TGTGCCTGGAGGAAAGCTCTAGGAGGGATGGGCACTGAAGCTTTCTTT. This gives the protein CAWRKALGGMGTEAFF.

The V and J genes are TRBV10-2 and TRBJ1-1; D call uncertain. CDR1 is WSHSY and CDR2 is SAAADI in the germline V gene. V was pared by 2 bases and J by 5 bases, with 9 bases between. This CDR3 is built from 13 residues. CDR3 in amino acids: CASSETGNTEAFF. The CDR3 region has the DNA TGCGCCAGCAGTGAGACCGGGAATACTGAAGCTTTCTTT.

This clone showed up just a few times. The rearrangement uses TRBV5-1 and TRBJ1-1, with no clear D. The CDR3 consists of 14 residues. Germline values: CDR1 SGHRS, CDR2 YFSETQ. The V and J ends lost 1 base and 1 base respectively, with 8 bases between them. CDR3: CASSLFGRNTEAFF. In nucleotides, the CDR3 is TGCGCCAGCAGCTTGTTTGGCAGGAACACTGAAGCTTTCTTT.

There are many counts of this clone. The chain couples TRBV7-2 to TRBJ1-2; 9 bases line up with TRBD1. V lost 4 bases to trimming and J lost 6 bases; unmatched junction nucleotides: 6. Germline-derived CDR1 and CDR2 are SGHTA and FQGNSA. The CDR3 is 14 residues long. This CDR3 reads CASSSTRTGDGYTF. The CDR3 coding sequence is TGTGCCAGCAGCTCTACGCGGACAGGGGATGGCTACACCTTC.